This TCR beta chain is from a study of CD4 T cells in relation to SARS-CoV-2 and coronaviruses. The wider study: Shared crossreactive spike epitopes were mapped to their HLA restriction. Whole-study findings and limits: The assay detects memory recall responses, not culture-primed primary responses. No crossreactivity against non-spike viral proteins was tested here.

TCRdb's table, derived via immunoSEQ multiplex PCR, lists solely in-frame clones and lacks some. The repertoire includes about 56,000 clones, about 92% of them detected once, and around 0.4% sits in the top ten. On this clone itself: What it binds is unknown.

V lost 6 bases, J lost 2 bases, and 13 bases stayed unmatched. Germline values: CDR1 SNHLY, CDR2 FYNNEI. The CDR3 length is 17 residues. Sequencing was performed on naive CD4+ T cells from PBMCs. Documented subset: naive CD4+ T cells isolated by negative enrichment. The clonotype was recovered from an adult with COVID-19. The V gene is TRBV2, the J gene TRBJ2-7; TRBD2 matches at 10 bases. CDR3 bases: TGTGCCAGCAGAGGGGGGGGTGTCGGGACTAGCGCCTACGAGCAGTACTTC. Translated: CASRGGGVGTSAYEQYF.